This section outlines one T cell receptor (beta chain) sequence together with its context. Its matching antigen is unknown. Additional DNA sequences in this sample encode the identical CDR3. CD4+ cell separation produced CD45RA+ naive and CD45RA-negative memory subsets. The deep-level immunoSEQ assay was used. Replicate sorted-subset PCRs were loaded with roughly 200 ng DNA, about 30,000 T cell genomes. The protocol was immunoSEQ multiplex PCR, while the TCRdb copy is restricted to in-frame clones and leaves out a portion. The data contain 850,000 to 1,200,000 clones, roughly 70% of them singletons. This specimen belongs to a study of shared clonotypes between healthy human individuals. General study results and limits: Clonotype sharing among donors likely depends on sequencing depth.

Sequencing was done on a sample of memory CD4+ T cells sorted from blood. Documented subset: CD45RA-negative fraction. The clonotype was recovered from a man between 18 and 35 years old in good health.

CDR3 coding DNA: TGTGCCAGTAGCTCCTCCGGCTCTGGGGCCAACGTCCTGACTTTC. Protein product: CASSSSGSGANVLTF. The rearrangement joins TRBV19 to TRBJ2-6; no reliable D call. Germline CDR1 is LNHDA and CDR2 is SQIVND (reference sequence). V was trimmed by 6 bases and J by 0 bases, leaving 9 bases between them. The CDR3 has 15 amino acids. Using reference TRBV19 and TRBJ2-6 for the parts outside the CDR3, the full variable domain is DGGITQSPKYLFRKEGQNVTLSCEQNLNHDAMYWYRQDPGQGLRLIYYSQIVNDFQKGDIAEGYSVSREKKESFPLTVTSAQKNPTAFYLCASSSSGSGANVLTFGAGSRLTVL.